This TCR beta chain emerged from a study of OX40 agonist ivuxolimab in advanced cancers. The wider study: Eligibility rules accepted prior anti-PD-1, anti-PD-L1 or anti-CTLA-4 therapy, and 35% to 45% had some. Study-wide points: Clonal expansion by week 6 occurred in CD4+ and CD8+ blood T cells (at 0.1 to 3.0 mg/kg).

As to this clone: Its target is unknown.

Some clones are missing from TCRdb's copy, which holds only in-frame ones; the method was immunoSEQ multiplex PCR. Counted here are 77,000 or so clones, about nine tenths occurring once; the ten biggest clones make up 1.5% to 2%. This CDR3 contains 15 residues. After removal of 4 bases from V and 4 bases from J, the junction contained 3 bases not matched to a gene. Germline V gene sequence: CDR1 MGHRA, CDR2 YSYEKL. The chain employs TRBV4-1 and TRBJ2-3; 12 bases fit TRBD2. This clonotype was sampled from an adult with an advanced solid tumor such as melanoma, head and neck, liver or kidney cancer. The source was CD4+ or CD8+ T cells sorted from blood, collected in a trial of the OX40 agonist ivuxolimab. CDR3: CASSPSGGAPDTQYF. DNA for the CDR3: TGCGCCAGCAGCCCTAGCGGGGGGGCGCCAGATACGCAGTATTTT.